Listed below are T cell receptor beta chains from one sample, sequenced in a study of cytomegalovirus exposure and HLA in healthy donors. The table came from immunoSEQ multiplex PCR; TCRdb's copy has only in-frame clones and leaves some out. The data show 150,000 or so clones, about 86% seen once. Input material: PBMCs. These receptors came from a human donor in good health. Each CDR3 is given with its conserved first and last residue. A D gene is named only where the DNA matches it firmly. Expanded clones get a size class; other rows say once, few or many, or leave the size out.

j_call | d_call | clone_size | v_call | cdr3_aa | cdr3_nt
TRBJ1-1 | - | - | TRBV30 | CAWSGLTEAFF | TGTGCCTGGAGTGGGCTCACTGAAGCTTTCTTT
TRBJ1-5 | - | - | TRBV6-1 | CASSEALLVPQHF | TGTGCCAGCAGTGAAGCCCTCCTAGTCCCCCAGCATTTT
TRBJ1-2 | - | - | TRBV15 | CATSRGWLTGDFNYGYTF | TGTGCCACCAGCAGAGGATGGCTAACGGGGGACTTTAACTATGGCTACACCTTC
TRBJ2-1 | TRBD2 | - | TRBV7-2 | CASSFPTSGTNNEQFF | TGTGCCAGCAGCTTTCCGACTAGCGGGACTAACAATGAGCAGTTCTTC
TRBJ2-1 | - | once | TRBV30 | CAWSVFTMSQFF | TGTGCCTGGAGTGTATTTACAATGTCGCAGTTCTTC
TRBJ2-2 | - | - | TRBV29-1 | CSVFKDSNTGELFF | TGCAGCGTTTTCAAGGACTCAAACACCGGGGAGCTGTTTTTT
TRBJ2-1 | TRBD2 | - | TRBV5-4 | CASRSYSGEQFF | TGTGCCAGCAGATCATATAGCGGGGAGCAGTTCTTC
TRBJ2-5 | TRBD2 | - | TRBV6-1 | CASSEAGGRIEETQYF | TGTGCCAGCAGTGAAGCGGGCGGGAGGATAGAAGAGACCCAGTACTTC
TRBJ1-5 | - | - | TRBV28 | CASSSNSRGNQPQHF | TGTGCCAGCAGTTCGAACTCCAGGGGTAATCAGCCCCAGCATTTT
TRBJ2-5 | TRBD1 | - | TRBV2 | CASSGRTGKETQYF | TGTGCCAGCAGTGGACGGACAGGGAAAGAGACCCAGTACTTC
TRBJ1-5 | - | - | TRBV28 | CASNQPPGQPQHF | TGTGCCAGCAATCAACCCCCGGGTCAGCCCCAGCATTTT
TRBJ1-5 | TRBD1 | - | TRBV7-6 | CASSIGQGRGQPQHF | TGTGCCAGCAGCATAGGACAGGGTAGGGGTCAGCCCCAGCATTTT
TRBJ2-3 | TRBD2 | - | TRBV5-1 | CASSRASSGRSDTQYF | TGCGCCAGCAGTAGGGCCTCTAGCGGGAGGTCAGATACGCAGTATTTT
TRBJ2-7 | - | - | TRBV5-1 | CASSLGGFSRRLF | TGCGCCAGCAGCTTGGGAGGATTTTCGAGACGCCTTTTC
TRBJ2-1 | - | once | TRBV13 | CASSSPVSTRMPDEQFF | TGTGCCAGCAGCTCCCCCGTGAGTACCCGCATGCCCGATGAGCAGTTCTTC
TRBJ2-1 | TRBD2 | once | TRBV9 | CASSLAGGASYNEQFF | TGTGCCAGCAGTCTCGCGGGAGGGGCCTCCTACAATGAGCAGTTCTTC
TRBJ2-1 | TRBD2 | - | TRBV30 | CAWSAGLAGLGNEQFF | TGTGCCTGGAGTGCCGGACTAGCGGGATTAGGGAATGAGCAGTTCTTC
TRBJ2-7 | TRBD2 | - | TRBV30 | CAWTGLGTYEQYF | TGTGCCTGGACGGGACTAGGGACCTACGAGCAGTACTTC
TRBJ1-2 | - | - | TRBV5-4 | CASSARRAPATYGYTF | TGTGCCAGCAGCGCCAGGCGGGCCCCGGCAACCTATGGCTACACCTTC
TRBJ2-1 | TRBD2 | - | TRBV5-1 | CASSLGGLAGGNEQFF | TGCGCCAGCAGCTTGGGAGGACTAGCGGGAGGGAATGAGCAGTTCTTC
TRBJ2-7 | TRBD1 | - | TRBV18 | CASSKTGTGGSTYEQYF | TGTGCCAGCTCAAAAACCGGGACAGGGGGCTCTACGTACGAGCAGTACTTC
TRBJ2-5 | TRBD2 | - | TRBV11-1 | CASSSPGSGSRAQYF | TGTGCCAGCAGCTCCCCTGGCAGCGGGAGTAGGGCCCAGTACTTC
TRBJ1-2 | - | - | TRBV6-6 | CASSYEVSYYGYTF | TGTGCCAGCAGTTACGAGGTCAGCTACTATGGCTACACCTTC
TRBJ2-3 | TRBD2 | - | TRBV9 | CASSPGRTSGSDTQYF | TGTGCCAGCAGCCCAGGTAGGACTAGCGGGAGTGATACGCAGTATTTT
TRBJ2-3 | TRBD2 | once | TRBV5-1 | CASSFSASGSQDTQYF | TGCGCCAGCAGCTTCAGTGCTAGCGGGAGTCAAGATACGCAGTATTTT
TRBJ1-1 | - | - | TRBV28 | CASSFIGSVAFF | TGTGCCAGCAGTTTCATTGGCAGTGTTGCTTTCTTT
TRBJ2-5 | TRBD2 | - | TRBV25-1 | CASSSGTSGATQYF | TGTGCCAGCAGTTCCGGGACTAGCGGCGCGACCCAGTACTTC
TRBJ2-1 | - | - | TRBV5-1 | CASKTVDEQFF | TGCGCCAGCAAGACAGTCGATGAGCAGTTCTTC
TRBJ1-1 | TRBD1 | - | TRBV6-5 | CASSRLTGVTEAFF | TGTGCCAGCAGCCGATTAACAGGGGTAACTGAAGCTTTCTTT
TRBJ2-7 | TRBD1 | - | TRBV5-1 | CASSFGQGRYEQYF | TGCGCCAGCAGCTTTGGACAGGGGAGATACGAGCAGTACTTC
TRBJ2-1 | TRBD2 | - | TRBV27 | CASSFRGGRGTYNEQFF | TGTGCCAGCAGTTTCCGAGGCGGGAGGGGAACTTACAATGAGCAGTTCTTC
TRBJ2-2 | TRBD2 | once | TRBV15 | CATSSGRAGRTGELFF | TGTGCCACCAGCTCAGGGAGGGCAGGGAGGACCGGGGAGCTGTTTTTT
TRBJ1-2 | TRBD1 | - | TRBV7-3 | CASSPTGQGEGYTF | TGTGCCAGCAGCCCCACGGGACAGGGGGAAGGCTACACCTTC
TRBJ1-2 | - | - | TRBV27 | CASRAWGLGYGYTF | TGTGCCAGCAGAGCATGGGGGCTGGGATATGGCTACACCTTC
TRBJ2-7 | TRBD1 | - | TRBV5-4 | CASSFTLGTGLDEQYF | TGTGCCAGCAGCTTTACCTTAGGGACAGGGCTCGACGAGCAGTACTTC
TRBJ1-1 | - | - | TRBV29-1 | CSVSGDTEAFF | TGCAGCGTTTCAGGGGACACTGAAGCTTTCTTT
TRBJ2-3 | - | - | TRBV19 | CASSISDSTDTQYF | TGTGCCAGTAGTATAAGCGACAGCACAGATACGCAGTATTTT